This TCR beta chain was obtained from a study of shared clonotypes between healthy human individuals. Germline trimming cut 7 bases from V and 6 bases from J; bases unmatched to any gene: 10. In germline, CDR1 is MDHEN, CDR2 SYDVKM. This CDR3 region has 14 residues. As to this clone: Its specificity is not known.

TCRdb keeps only in-frame clones here, not all; method: immunoSEQ multiplex PCR. The table lists almost 750,000 clones, around 70% of them singletons. Broader study findings: The study drew on few donors, limiting represented genetic and exposure-history diversity. Only blood samples were collected, and tissue repertoires likely differ. Naive CD4 clonotype sharing across a few donors was about 5%.

Sequenced sample: memory CD4+ T cells sorted from blood. Subset: CD45RA-negative fraction. This clonotype originated in a young woman in good health. V is TRBV28 and J is TRBJ2-7, with 9 bases aligning to TRBD1. The CDR3 spells CASTLSGTGREQYF. CDR3 nucleotides: TGTGCCAGCACCCTCTCGGGGACAGGGCGCGAGCAGTACTTC.